This T cell receptor (beta chain) is drawn from a study of breast tumors, draining lymph nodes, adjacent tissues. Concerning this clonotype: As yet, its antigen is unknown.

Study outcomes and limitations: Tumor TCR diversity was below lymph nodes but above nontumor tissue.

TCRdb independently ran MiXCR on the multiplex PCR reads; one entry per CDR3 protein. This sample yields roughly 220,000 distinct CDR3 sequences, of which approximately 36% are seen a single time; approximately 3.5% belongs to the top ten. Axillary draining lymph nodes of breast cancer patients supplied the node samples. The origin of this receptor is a female donor with breast cancer. Some clones in this sample may be carry-over from other donors' samples. Material: axillary lymph node tissue.

CDR3 coding DNA: TGTGCCAGCAGCCCTACGTGGGCAGGGTGGGGAGAGACCCAGTACTTC. Amino acid sequence: CASSPTWAGWGETQYF. The chain uses TRBV7-9 and TRBJ2-5; weak D call: TRBD1 (5 bases). The CDR3 is 16 residues long. V was shortened by 5 bases and J by 4 bases, with 20 bases between the two germline ends. CDR1 and CDR2 (germline): SEHNR, FQNEAQ (reference sequence).